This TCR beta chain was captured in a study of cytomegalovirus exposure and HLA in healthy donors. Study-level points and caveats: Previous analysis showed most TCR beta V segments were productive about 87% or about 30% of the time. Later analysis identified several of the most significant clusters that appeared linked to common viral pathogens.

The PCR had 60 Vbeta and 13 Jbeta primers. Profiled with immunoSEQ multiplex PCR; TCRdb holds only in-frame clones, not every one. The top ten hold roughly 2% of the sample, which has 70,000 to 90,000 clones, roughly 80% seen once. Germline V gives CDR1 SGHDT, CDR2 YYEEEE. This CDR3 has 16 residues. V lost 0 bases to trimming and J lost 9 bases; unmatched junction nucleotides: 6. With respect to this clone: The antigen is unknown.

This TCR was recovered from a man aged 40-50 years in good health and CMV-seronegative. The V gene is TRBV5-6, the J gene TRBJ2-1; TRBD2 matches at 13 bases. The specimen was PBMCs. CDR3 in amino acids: CASSLGGLAGLGEQFF. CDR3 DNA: TGTGCCAGCAGCTTGGGGGGACTAGCGGGACTCGGTGAGCAGTTCTTC.